The present T cell receptor (beta chain) was sequenced within a study of blood T cell repertoires in COVID-19. Study-wide context: Acute-phase and convalescent COVID-19 samples originated in the United States, Italy and Spain. T cells, B-cell-depleted T cells, or PBMCs provided the cDNA or gDNA that served as material.

This clone was observed a few times. This CDR3 has 15 residues. With 2 bases removed from V and 7 bases from J, the gap between germline ends came to 18 bases. Germline values: CDR1 SGHNT, CDR2 YENEEA. Authors' processing steps: Amplification of reference gene primers provided the estimated nucleated cell counts. TCRdb's table, derived via immunoSEQ multiplex PCR, lists solely in-frame clones and lacks some. V, J and clone size reflect that table, while D and trimming were determined from the DNA. Among about 160,000 clones, around 89% were seen once, and the ten largest hold approximately 2.8%. The sample comprised peripheral blood. The sequence was collected from a man aged 55 to 69 with acute or convalescent COVID-19. The chain has TRBV11-3 and TRBJ2-7; D is unresolved. CDR3 in DNA: TGTGCCAGCAGCTTAATAACTCCGAGTGTGTGTGAGCAGTACTTC. It codes for CASSLITPSVCEQYF.